This T cell receptor beta chain was identified during a study of response to subunit inactivated influenza vaccine (dated 2018 in TCRdb). Regarding the study in general: Deep quantitative profiling of the T cell receptor repertoire was used in the study to follow responses to a trivalent subunit inactivated influenza vaccine.

The method was RT-PCR. The reads were generated on an Illumina HiSeq 2500. TCRdb cleaned the public reads at Q25 with fastp, built clones with MiXCR and kept in-frame beta chains. When rows share a CDR3 protein, they turn into one entry using the most common DNA and genes. This sample comprises 550,000 to 800,000 distinct CDR3 sequences, approximately 15% of them detected only once. The ten biggest clones cover approximately 6.5% of the sample. The CDR3 has 13 amino acids, counting the end cysteine and phenylalanine. Left in the record is the CDR3 DNA by itself, 39 bases read in frame from the first base. From the germline V gene, CDR1 is MNHEY and CDR2 is SVGAGI. V sheds 2 bases and J sheds 8 bases, leaving 12 bases between their ends. Of note for this clonotype: The antigen it recognizes is unknown. Base qualities are missing; no much larger clone stands one base away.

Paper-wide results and their limitations: The authors suggested that each seasonal influenza vaccination may recruit only a limited number of new T cells.

The sample here was PBMCs from blood, taken 14 to 15 days before vaccination. The TCR sequence derives from a man aged 45-65 years who received an inactivated influenza vaccine. Donor details come from another sample of the same person, matched by shared clones. This receptor chain uses TRBV6-5 and TRBJ1-1; the D gene lacks a confident call. The DNA sequence reads TGTGCCAGCAGTTACCCCGGTTCCTTGGAAGCTTTCTTT. Its protein product is CASSYPGSLEAFF.